Reported below is one T cell receptor beta chain. As yet, its antigen is unknown. Both 60 Vbeta primers and 13 Jbeta primers went into the PCR. Some clones are missing from TCRdb's copy, which holds only in-frame ones; the method was immunoSEQ multiplex PCR. The repertoire holds around 200,000 clones, over 60% seen once, with over 1.5% in the top ten. This entry belongs to a study of cytomegalovirus exposure and HLA in healthy donors. Study as a whole: Out of about 180 million T cells, an earlier analysis found around 110 million unique TCR beta sequences in total. Out of 300 to 500 genotyped donors, roughly 83% belonged to the Caucasian-associated ancestry cluster. Overall study findings and caveats: It was in a later analysis that TCR association rates were seen to vary by HLA locus, highest for DRB1 and lowest for HLA-C.

V gave up 1 base and J gave up 3 bases, with 9 bases separating them. The germline gives CDR1 MGHRA, CDR2 YSYEKL. The CDR3 runs to 15 residues. The chain links TRBV4-1 to TRBJ2-2; D is possibly TRBD2 (5 bases). The sequenced sample consisted of PBMCs. The TCR sequence derives from a male donor in good health and CMV-seronegative. The CDR3 DNA sequence: TGCGCCAGCAGCCAAGCGAGCGGCTACACCGGGGAGCTGTTTTTT. Protein sequence: CASSQASGYTGELFF.